Each of the 23 T cell receptor beta chains below was sequenced from the same sample in a study of blood T cells in healthy people across ages. A second PCR of about 7 to 12 cycles used a sample-barcoded 5' primer and a J-beta primer mix. TCRdb independently ran MiXCR on the 5' RACE reads; one entry per CDR3 protein. The sample carries approximately 680,000 distinct CDR3 sequences, about 30% recorded once. Material for sequencing was blood. Source of these receptors: a woman at least 80 years old in good health.

The chain combines TRBV2 with TRBJ2-6; possible D gene TRBD1, 5 bases. This CDR3 has 15 residues. Germline V gene lookup returns CDR1 SNHLY and CDR2 FYNNEI. Trimming cost V 6 bases and J 0 bases, with 9 bases left between them. The CDR3, as DNA: TGTGCCAGCAGCGAACAGGACTCTGGGGCCAACGTCCTGACTTTC. Translating it yields CASSEQDSGANVLTF. The full variable domain, rest sourced from reference TRBV2 and TRBJ2-6, is EPEVTQTPSHQVTQMGQEVILRCVPISNHLYFYWYRQILGQKVEFLVSFYNNEISEKSEIFDDQFSVERPDGSNFTLKIRSTKLEDSAMYFCASSEQDSGANVLTFGAGSRLTVL.

Comments on this clonotype: Given the absence of the conserved phenylalanine or tryptophan at the CDR3 end, a read error is likely. J is TRBJ1-2 and V is TRBV7-8; TRBD1 matches at 7 bases. V lost 1 base, J lost 8 bases, and 7 bases stayed unmatched. This CDR3 is 14 amino acids long. In germline, CDR1 is SGHVS, CDR2 FQNEAQ. CDR3 region: CASSLGQGLEGYTC. The CDR3 region has the DNA TGTGCCAGCAGCTTAGGACAGGGCCTGGAGGGCTACACCTGC.

This clonotype was counted a few times. The chain couples TRBV5-1 to TRBJ2-7, with 9 bases matching TRBD2. The CDR3 extends over 14 amino acids. Germline V lookup: CDR1 SGHRS, CDR2 YFSETQ. V was pared by 5 bases and J by 4 bases, with 7 bases of the junction left unmatched. The CDR3 loop is CASRKREDVYEQYF. In DNA, the CDR3 is TGCGCCAGCAGAAAGCGGGAGGACGTTTACGAGCAGTACTTC. Full variable domain (missing parts from reference TRBV5-1 and TRBJ2-7): KAGVTQTPRYLIKTRGQQVTLSCSPISGHRSVSWYQQTPGQGLQFLFEYFSETQRNKGNFPGRFSGRQFSNSRSEMNVSTLELGDSALYLCASRKREDVYEQYFGPGTRLTVT.

Notes on this clonotype: A read error may explain this, as a much larger clone is one base away. The chain links TRBV29-1 to TRBJ2-3, with D unclear. The CDR3 contains 13 residues. Deletions cut 4 bases from V and 1 base from J, with 9 bases between. CDR1 and CDR2 from the germline V gene are SQVTM and ANQGSEA. The CDR3 DNA is TGCAGCGTTGGTAGCCCGGGCACAGATACGCAGTATTTT. Translation gives CSVGSPGTDTQYF.

Remarks on this clonotype: One base away lies a much larger clone, so this may be a sequencing read error. V gene TRBV18 combines with J gene TRBJ2-4, with TRBD2 identical over 10 bases. The end of the DNA aligns better with TRBJ2-5, so the J call may be wrong. CDR1 KGHSH and CDR2 LQKENI come from the germline V gene. The CDR3 spans 17 residues. CDR3 DNA: TGTACCAGCTCACCACGATCGAGCGGGGGGGCGGTGGAGACCCAGTACTTC. Translation gives CTSSPRSSGGAVETQYF.

This clonotype was recorded at least ten times. The chain carries TRBV4-1 and TRBJ1-2; 9 bases agree with TRBD1. V lost 1 base, J lost 4 bases, and 4 bases stayed unmatched. The germline gives CDR1 MGHRA, CDR2 YSYEKL. The CDR3 has 15 amino acids. As DNA, the CDR3 is TGCGCCAGCAGCCAAGTTGGGACAGGGCTCTATGGCTACACCTTC. Its translation is CASSQVGTGLYGYTF.

This chain joins TRBV3-1 and TRBJ1-1, with 8 bases matching TRBD1. J gave up 3 bases and V 3 bases, and 6 bases lay outside the gene matches. The CDR3 is made up of 15 amino acids. CDR1 LGHDT and CDR2 YNNKEL come from the germline V gene (reference sequence). CDR3 bases: TGTGCCAGCAGCCATGCCGGGACAGGTCACACTGAAGCTTTCTTT. Its protein is CASSHAGTGHTEAFF.

This clonotype has at least ten counts. This chain connects TRBV6-2 or TRBV6-3 to TRBJ2-5; 12 bases are shared with TRBD2. The germline V gene has CDR1 MNHEY and CDR2 SVGEGT. This CDR3 region has 19 residues. V shed 5 bases and J 5 bases; nucleotides not matched to a gene: 18. CDR3 coding DNA: TGTGCCAGCAGTCTACACAGCCGTGGACTAGCGGGGTGGCCGGAGACCCAGTACTTC. Its translation: CASSLHSRGLAGWPETQYF.

The table lists this clonotype with many counts. This chain connects TRBV7-2 to TRBJ2-7, with 14 bases that match TRBD2. CDR1 SGHTA and CDR2 FQGNSA come from the germline V gene. The CDR3 consists of 17 residues. V gave up 5 bases and J gave up 5 bases; unmatched junction bases: 11. CDR3 sequence (DNA): TGTGCCAGCAGCCTCCTTCGGACTAGCGGGGGGACCCACGAGCAGTACTTC. This codes for CASSLLRTSGGTHEQYF.

To note about this clonotype: The junction and the germline gene differ at one end; a read error may be behind it. This chain joins TRBV7-2 and TRBJ2-1; D possibly matches TRBD1 or TRBD2 (5 bases each). Germline V gene data show CDR1 as SGHTA and CDR2 as FQGNSA. This CDR3 region has 14 residues. The CDR3: CASSLRDAYNEQFF. The CDR3 coding sequence is TGTGCCAGCAGCTTGAGGGACGCCTACAACGAGCAGTTCTTC. Full variable domain (rest looked up from reference TRBV7-2 and TRBJ2-1): GAGVSQSPSNKVTEKGKDVELRCDPISGHTALYWYRQSLGQGLEFLIYFQGNSAPDKSGLPSDRFSAERTGGSVSTLTIQRTQQEDSAVYLCASSLRDAYNEQFFGPGTRLTVL.

This clonotype was seen repeatedly, ten times or more. J is TRBJ1-5 and V is TRBV5-6; D gene ambiguous. With 1 base removed from V and 4 bases from J, the gap between germline ends came to 6 bases. The CDR3 runs 13 residues. The germline CDR1 and CDR2 sequences are SGHDT and YYEEEE. CDR3 in amino acids: CASSLFANQPQHF. The CDR3 DNA is TGTGCCAGCAGCTTGTTCGCAAATCAGCCCCAGCATTTT.

As regards this clonotype: A much larger clone lies a single base off, so this may be a read error. This chain joins TRBV3-1 and TRBJ2-3; D may match TRBD1 or TRBD2 (5 bases each). CDR1 LGHDT and CDR2 YNNKEL come from the germline V gene (reference sequence). V dropped 6 bases and J dropped 2 bases, with 12 bases sitting between them. This CDR3 has 14 residues. The CDR3 is CASRPVGDTDTQYF. DNA of the CDR3: TGTGCCAGCAGGCCCGTGGGGGACACAGATACGCAGTATTTT.

This clonotype was counted ten times or more. The chain is built from TRBV25-1 and TRBJ1-1; tentative D call: TRBD1 (5 bases). The CDR3 consists of 14 residues. V lost 5 bases to trimming and J lost 4 bases, with 14 bases between them. Germline V gene data show CDR1 as MGHDK and CDR2 as SYGVNS. In DNA, the CDR3 is TGTGCCAGCAGTCCTACCCCGGGGGTCACTGAAGCTTTCTTT. Protein sequence: CASSPTPGVTEAFF.

In its sample, this clonotype was seen a few times. V gene TRBV27 combines with J gene TRBJ1-1; TRBD1 might be the D (5 bases). Germline CDR1 reads MNHEY; CDR2 reads SMNVEV (reference sequence). V gave up 6 bases and J gave up 8 bases, with 13 bases separating them. The CDR3 totals 12 residues. The CDR3 region is CASSQAGREAFF. The CDR3, as DNA: TGTGCCAGCAGCCAGGCAGGGAGAGAAGCTTTCTTT.

The chain combines TRBV6-5 with TRBJ2-4; D is uncertain. The end of the DNA fits TRBJ2-7 better, so the J call may be wrong. CDR1 is MNHEY and CDR2 is SVGAGI in the germline V gene. This CDR3 spans 13 amino acids. The CDR3 DNA reads TGTGCCAGCAGTCCGACGGTTACCTACGAGCAGTACTTC. Translation: CASSPTVTYEQYF.

This clonotype has at least ten counts. This chain connects TRBV12-3 or TRBV12-4 to TRBJ2-3, with 11 bases identical to TRBD2. V dropped 6 bases and J dropped 6; count of bases not matched to a gene: 8. The CDR3 length is 15 residues. The CDR3 bases are TGTGCCAGCAGCCTAGCGGGGGGCCCCCGGGATACGCAGTATTTT. This translates into CASSLAGGPRDTQYF.

This clonotype occurred many times. This chain uses TRBV12-3 or TRBV12-4 with TRBJ2-1; 12 nucleotides agree with TRBD2. The CDR3 length is 16 residues. Germline trimming cut 2 bases from V and 4 bases from J; bases unmatched to any gene: 3. The CDR3 DNA is TGTGCCAGCAGTTTACCTAGCGGGGGGGGGTACAATGAGCAGTTCTTC. Translated: CASSLPSGGGYNEQFF.

In its sample, this clonotype was seen many times. The chain joins TRBV9 to TRBJ2-6; D not certain. Germline CDR1 and CDR2: SGDLS and YYNGEE. Trimming shortened V by 5 bases and J by 4 bases, and 13 bases separated the two germline ends. The CDR3 spans 15 residues. The CDR3 bases are TGTGCCAGCAGGACTCCAAGTCGAGGGGCCAACGTCCTGACTTTC. It translates to CASRTPSRGANVLTF.

The table lists this clonotype with a few counts. The gene calls are TRBV12-3 or TRBV12-4 and TRBJ2-1; D tentatively fits TRBD1 or TRBD2 (5 bases each). Trimming cost V 3 bases and J 7 bases, with 16 bases left between them. The CDR3 sequence is 15 residues long. In nucleotides, the CDR3 is TGTGCCAGCAGTTTGAGGCAGGGAGTATGGAATGAGCAGTTCTTC. Its protein is CASSLRQGVWNEQFF.

This clonotype has a count of ten or more. V gene TRBV27 combines with J gene TRBJ2-3; 8 nucleotides match TRBD2. Trimming took 7 bases from V and 1 from J; bases not matched to a gene: 10. The CDR3 is made up of 16 amino acids. Germline CDR1 reads MNHEY; CDR2 reads SMNVEV (reference sequence). The CDR3 nucleotides are TGTGCCAGCATCCCCCTGGCGGGGGGCGGCACAGATACGCAGTATTTT. Translation gives CASIPLAGGGTDTQYF.

Many counts were recorded for this clonotype. The CDR3 here is CASSLGTGNNEQFF. CDR3 nucleotides: TGTGCCAGCAGCTTGGGGACGGGGAACAATGAGCAGTTCTTC. The chain recombines TRBV7-3 with TRBJ2-1; perhaps D is TRBD1 or TRBD2 (5 bases each). The CDR3 runs 14 residues. The V end lost 3 bases, the J end lost 5 bases, and 11 bases lay between the germline ends. CDR1 SGHTA and CDR2 FQGTGA come from the germline V gene. The full variable domain, with the rest looked up from reference TRBV7-3 and TRBJ2-1, is GAGVSQTPSNKVTEKGKYVELRCDPISGHTALYWYRQSLGQGPEFLIYFQGTGAADDSGLPNDRFFAVRPEGSVSTLKIQRTERGDSAVYLCASSLGTGNNEQFFGPGTRLTVL.

This clonotype was seen many times. This sequence joins TRBV9 and TRBJ1-6; D not resolved. Germline V gives CDR1 SGDLS, CDR2 YYNGEE. Between the trimmed V and J ends, which lost 2 bases and 0 bases, there was a span of 9 bases. The CDR3 runs to 16 residues. The CDR3 DNA sequence: TGTGCCAGCAGCGTTAAGGAGAGCTCCTATAATTCACCCCTCCACTTT. This translates into CASSVKESSYNSPLHF. Looking up the rest from reference TRBV9 and TRBJ1-6 gives the full variable domain: DSGVTQTPKHLITATGQRVTLRCSPRSGDLSVYWYQQSLDQGLQFLIQYYNGEERAKGNILERFSAQQFPDLHSELNLSSLELGDSALYFCASSVKESSYNSPLHFGNGTRLTVT.

This clonotype has only a few counts. The CDR3 nucleotides read TGTGCCAGCAGCGCAAACATGGGCACTGAAGCTTTCTTT. Its translation: CASSANMGTEAFF. This chain joins TRBV7-2 and TRBJ1-1; D not certain. CDR1 and CDR2 (germline): SGHTA, FQGNSA. Trimming left V 5 bases short and J 4 bases short, with 11 bases between. The CDR3 consists of 13 residues.